This TCR beta chain derives from a study of shared clonotypes between healthy human individuals. Turning to this clone: Its antigen is not identified.

Overall study findings and caveats: Sampling covered nothing but blood. Tissue TCR repertoires likely differ from those found in blood.

The genomic DNA of each subset was split evenly across several immunoSEQ plates. TCRdb's table, derived via immunoSEQ multiplex PCR, lists solely in-frame clones and lacks some. The sample lists under 600,000 clones; around three quarters were seen once. This clonotype was sampled from a woman in her thirties or forties in good health. Some clones in this sample may be carry-over from other donors' samples. Material for sequencing was PBMCs.

The CDR3 DNA reads TGTGCCAGCAGCTTGTTACGGGCCCTCGGAAATGAGCAGTTCTTC. Amino acids: CASSLLRALGNEQFF. The rearrangement uses TRBV5-4 and TRBJ2-1; no reliable D call. The germline CDR1 and CDR2 sequences are SGHNT and YYREEE (reference sequence). V was trimmed by 1 base and J by 7 bases, leaving 15 bases between them. The CDR3 loop spans 15 amino acids. The entire variable domain, with the rest obtained from reference TRBV5-4 and TRBJ2-1, is as follows: ETGVTQSPTHLIKTRGQQVTLRCSSQSGHNTVSWYQQALGQGPQFIFQYYREEENGRGNFPPRFSGLQFPNYSSELNVNALELDDSALYLCASSLLRALGNEQFFGPGTRLTVL.